This T cell receptor beta chain was retrieved from a study of CXCR3-negative and CXCR3-positive naive CD8 T cells. The overall study: Summed over all libraries, TRB reads came to 110 million to 150 million, with about 1.5 +/- 0.3 million per library. Study results and caveats: Partial loss of CXCR3 expression followed cryopreservation; most assays used fresh PBMCs. Memory cells showed distinct TRBV-TRBJ patterns, while the two naive subsets matched.

Points on this clonotype: Its antigen is as yet unknown.

Carrying UMI labels, the TRB cDNA libraries were prepared through 5' RACE. TCRdb re-analyzed the 5' RACE reads; it lists each CDR3 protein once, without DNA. The sample is made up of about 50,000 distinct CDR3 sequences, and the top ten hold about 0.42% of it. The CDR3 is 15 residues long. Germline CDR1 LNHNV, CDR2 YYDKDF (reference sequence). The clonotype originates from a human donor in good health. Some clones in this sample may be carry-over from other donors' samples. The sample taken for sequencing was naive CXCR3- CD8+ T cells from blood. Regarding subset: CD45RO-CCR7+CD27+CD95- naive CD8+ T cells lacking CXCR3 (TNR3-). This chain joins TRBV15 and TRBJ1-5; with no DNA, the TCRdb D assignment of TRBD1 cannot be verified. CDR3 loop: CATSRSAGGGQPQHF.